This TCR beta chain emerged from a study of shared clonotypes between healthy human individuals. Findings and caveats of the study: Sampling covered nothing but blood. Tissue TCR repertoires likely differ from those found in blood. When naive CD4 clonotypes were compared across a few donors, about 4.8% were shared.

CD45RO-negative, CCR7-selected cells formed the naive CD8 fraction, which excluded terminally differentiated effector memory CD45RA+ cells. Points on this clone: Its antigen is unknown. Different DNA sequences within this sample yield the same CDR3.

The CDR3 contains 13 residues. Germline loops: CDR1 SGHDT, CDR2 YYEEEE. Trimming took off 3 bases at V and 0 bases at J, with 4 bases between the two ends. Over several immunoSEQ plates, each subset's genomic DNA was distributed in even portions. Under the authors' procedure: ImmunoSEQ supplied junction-only sequences lacking quality scores, so filtering was different. The repertoire was sequenced with immunoSEQ multiplex PCR; TCRdb's copy has only in-frame clones and lacks some. The DNA gave D and trimming, while V, J and clone size come from that table. The sample lists roughly 2,000,000 clones, about 95% occurring once.

The TCR sequence derives from a man aged 18 to 30 in good health. Material: naive CD8+ T cells sorted from blood. The chain couples TRBV5-6 to TRBJ2-4; D is unclear. This CDR3 is CASSSLAKNIQYF. CDR3 coding DNA: TGTGCCAGCAGCTCTCTAGCCAAAAACATTCAGTACTTC.